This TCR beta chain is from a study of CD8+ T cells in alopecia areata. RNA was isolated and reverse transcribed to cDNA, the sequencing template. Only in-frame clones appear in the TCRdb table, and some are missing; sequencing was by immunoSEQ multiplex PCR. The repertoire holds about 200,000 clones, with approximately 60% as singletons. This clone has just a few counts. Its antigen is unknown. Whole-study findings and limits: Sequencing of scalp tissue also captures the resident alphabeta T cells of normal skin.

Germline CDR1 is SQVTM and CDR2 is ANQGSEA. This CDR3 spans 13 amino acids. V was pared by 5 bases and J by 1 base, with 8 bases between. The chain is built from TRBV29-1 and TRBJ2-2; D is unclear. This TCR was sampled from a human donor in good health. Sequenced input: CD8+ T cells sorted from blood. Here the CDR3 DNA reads TGCAGCGTTTTTTTTCAGAACACCGGGGAGCTGTTTTTT. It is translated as CSVFFQNTGELFF.